This passage covers 11 T cell receptor beta chains from one sample sequenced in a study of control samples from healthy donors and cancer patients. Profiling relied on immunoSEQ multiplex PCR, and the TCRdb table lists in-frame clones only, not all of them. The sample includes fewer than 100,000 clones, 82% of them seen just once. Sample: blood. These receptors all come from a woman aged 60-70 years in good health.

CDR3 DNA sequence: TGTGCCAGCTCCCCAACCCAGACAGCAACCGGGGAGCTGTTTTTT. Translating it yields CASSPTQTATGELFF. The chain uses TRBV18 and TRBJ2-2; D may be TRBD1 (5 bases). Germline V gives CDR1 KGHSH, CDR2 LQKENI. The germline V and J ends were trimmed by 6 bases and 5 bases, with 16 bases remaining between them. The CDR3 contains 15 residues.

In this sample, this clone turned up a few times. This chain connects TRBV5-1 to TRBJ1-2, with D perhaps matching TRBD1 (6 bases). V dropped 1 base and J dropped 2 bases, with 9 bases sitting between them. Germline CDR1 is SGHRS and CDR2 is YFSETQ. CDR3 length: 14 residues. CDR3 in DNA: TGCGCCAGCAGCTTGACAGGGACCAACTATGGCTACACCTTC. Its protein is CASSLTGTNYGYTF.

This clone was detected once. The V call is TRBV5-1, the J call TRBJ1-2; no definite D call. Germline-derived CDR1 and CDR2 are SGHRS and YFSETQ. V gave up 0 bases and J gave up 0 bases, with 9 bases separating them. The CDR3 loop spans 15 amino acids. The CDR3 bases are TGCGCCAGCAGCTTGGTGCCAGATACTAACTATGGCTACACCTTC. The encoded protein is CASSLVPDTNYGYTF.

The J gene is TRBJ2-5, the V gene TRBV6-5, with D perhaps matching TRBD1 (5 bases). CDR3 length equals 12 residues. Germline V lookup: CDR1 MNHEY, CDR2 SVGAGI. Trimming pared 8 bases from V and 5 bases from J, leaving 12 bases between. CDR3 region: CASQGLMETQYF. The DNA for the CDR3 is TGTGCCAGCCAGGGTTTGATGGAGACCCAGTACTTC.

Here the CDR3 reads CATSAYAVFTPKDNEQFF. The DNA for the CDR3 is TGTGCCACATCGGCCTATGCGGTTTTTACCCCTAAGGACAATGAGCAGTTCTTC. The J gene is TRBJ2-1, the V gene TRBV28; D is undetermined. The CDR3 has 18 amino acids. V dropped 10 bases and J dropped 5 bases, with 30 bases sitting between them. Germline CDR1 MDHEN, CDR2 SYDVKM.

The table lists this clone with a few counts. V usage is TRBV7-9 and J usage is TRBJ2-1, with D perhaps matching TRBD2 (6 bases). The ends were cut back, 5 bases at V and 15 bases at J, with 17 bases in the middle. The CDR3 runs 12 residues. CDR1 and CDR2 from the germline V gene are SEHNR and FQNEAQ (reference sequence). The CDR3 loop reads CASSPGGVRLFF. The CDR3 nucleotides read TGTGCCAGCAGCCCCGGCGGGGTCCGCCTGTTCTTC.

This clone was recorded once. V is TRBV3-1 (or the pseudogene TRBV3-2) and J is TRBJ1-2; D is uncertain. This CDR3 has 14 residues. The germline V and J ends were trimmed by 1 base and 7 bases, with 13 bases remaining between them. Per the germline V gene, CDR1 is LGHDT and CDR2 is YNNKEL (reference sequence). CDR3 loop: CASSQGSGVSGYTF. The CDR3 coding sequence is TGTGCCAGCAGCCAAGGGTCCGGGGTGAGTGGCTACACCTTC.

The genes are TRBV19 and TRBJ1-5, with TRBD1 matching 8 bases. CDR1 LNHDA and CDR2 SQIVND come from the germline V gene (reference sequence). V lost 7 bases and J lost 2; bases outside the gene matches: 7. The CDR3 consists of 15 residues. The CDR3: CASTTQGAGNQPQHF. The CDR3 DNA reads TGTGCCAGTACCACTCAGGGGGCTGGCAATCAGCCCCAGCATTTT.

A single count supports this clone. The rearrangement uses TRBV2 and TRBJ1-5; D unresolved. With 1 base removed from V and 0 bases from J, the gap between germline ends came to 7 bases. CDR1 is SNHLY, CDR2 FYNNEI, per germline. This CDR3 has 15 residues. CDR3 amino acids: CASSEGLNSNQPQHF. CDR3 coding DNA: TGTGCCAGCAGTGAAGGACTTAATAGCAATCAGCCCCAGCATTTT.

This clone was observed a single time. The chain combines TRBV7-2 with TRBJ2-3; 15 positions match TRBD2. The germline V gene encodes CDR1 SGHTA and CDR2 FQGNSA. V lost 3 bases, J lost 5 bases, and 3 bases stayed unmatched. The CDR3 consists of 16 residues. In nucleotides, the CDR3 is TGTGCCAGCAGCTTTCCGGGACTAGCGGGAGGAGATACGCAGTATTTT. Its protein is CASSFPGLAGGDTQYF.

The chain recombines TRBV7-2 with TRBJ2-7; 10 positions match TRBD2. The germline V gene has CDR1 SGHTA and CDR2 FQGNSA. V lost 6 bases, J lost 4 bases, and 18 bases stayed unmatched. The CDR3 spans 18 residues. The CDR3 reads CASSRPMSLVSGGYEQYF. The CDR3 coding sequence is TGTGCCAGCAGTAGACCGATGTCGCTGGTTAGCGGGGGGTACGAGCAGTACTTC.